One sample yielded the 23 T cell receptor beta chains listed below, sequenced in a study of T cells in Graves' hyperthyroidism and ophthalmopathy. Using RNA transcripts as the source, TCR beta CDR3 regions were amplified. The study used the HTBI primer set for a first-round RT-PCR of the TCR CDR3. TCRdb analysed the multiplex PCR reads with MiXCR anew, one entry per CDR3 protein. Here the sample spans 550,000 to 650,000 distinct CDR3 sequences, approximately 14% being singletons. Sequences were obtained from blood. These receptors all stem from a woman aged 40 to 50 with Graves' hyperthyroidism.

CDR3 sequence (DNA): TGTGCCAGTACCAGGATCGGGCCGCACGGACCCTATGGCTACACCTTC. Translated, it gives CASTRIGPHGPYGYTF. The V call is TRBV19, the J call TRBJ1-2; no reliable D call. V was pared by 7 bases and J by 4 bases, with 22 bases between. Germline-derived CDR1 and CDR2 are LNHDA and SQIVND (reference sequence). The CDR3 is 16 amino acids. Using reference TRBV19 and TRBJ1-2 for the parts outside the CDR3, the full variable domain is DGGITQSPKYLFRKEGQNVTLSCEQNLNHDAMYWYRQDPGQGLRLIYYSQIVNDFQKGDIAEGYSVSREKKESFPLTVTSAQKNPTAFYLCASTRIGPHGPYGYTFGSGTRLTVV.

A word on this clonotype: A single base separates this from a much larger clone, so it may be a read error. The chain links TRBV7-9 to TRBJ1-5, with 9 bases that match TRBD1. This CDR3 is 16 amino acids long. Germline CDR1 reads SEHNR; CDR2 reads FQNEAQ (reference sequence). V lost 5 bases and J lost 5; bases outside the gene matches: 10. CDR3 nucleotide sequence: TGTGCCAGCAGCCCCGACAGGGGGGGGGGAGATCAGCCCCAGCATTTT. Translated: CASSPDRGGGDQPQHF.

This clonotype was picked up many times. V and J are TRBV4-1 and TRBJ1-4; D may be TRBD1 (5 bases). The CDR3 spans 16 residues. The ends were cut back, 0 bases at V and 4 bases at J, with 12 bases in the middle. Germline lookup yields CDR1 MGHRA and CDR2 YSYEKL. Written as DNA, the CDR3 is TGCGCCAGCAGCCAAGATGGGGCAGGCTATAATGAAAAACTGTTTTTT. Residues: CASSQDGAGYNEKLFF.

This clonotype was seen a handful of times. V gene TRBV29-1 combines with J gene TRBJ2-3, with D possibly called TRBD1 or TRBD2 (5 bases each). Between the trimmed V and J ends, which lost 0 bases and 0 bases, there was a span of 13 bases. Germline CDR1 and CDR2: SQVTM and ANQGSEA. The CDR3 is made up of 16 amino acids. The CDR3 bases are TGCAGCGTTGAAGATCGGAGGACACAAAGCACAGATACGCAGTATTTT. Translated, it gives CSVEDRRTQSTDTQYF.

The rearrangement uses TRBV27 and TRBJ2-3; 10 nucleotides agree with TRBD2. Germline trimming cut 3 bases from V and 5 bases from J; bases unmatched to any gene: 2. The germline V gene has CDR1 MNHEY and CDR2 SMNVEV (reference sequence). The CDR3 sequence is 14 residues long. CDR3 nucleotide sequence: TGTGCCAGCAGTTTTCTAGCGGGAGAAGATACGCAGTATTTT. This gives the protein CASSFLAGEDTQYF.

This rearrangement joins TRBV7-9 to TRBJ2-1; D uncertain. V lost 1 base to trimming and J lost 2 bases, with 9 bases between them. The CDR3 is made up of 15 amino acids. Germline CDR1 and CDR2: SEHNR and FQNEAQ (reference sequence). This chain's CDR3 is CASSLGPLPYNEQFF. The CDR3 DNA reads TGTGCCAGCAGCTTAGGCCCCTTGCCCTACAATGAGCAGTTCTTC.

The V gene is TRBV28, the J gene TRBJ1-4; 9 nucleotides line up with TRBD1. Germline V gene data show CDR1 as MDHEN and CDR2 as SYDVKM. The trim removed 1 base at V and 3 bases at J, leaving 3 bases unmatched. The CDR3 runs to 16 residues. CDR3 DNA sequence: TGTGCCAGCAGTTTATCCGGGACAGGGTCTAATGAAAAACTGTTTTTT. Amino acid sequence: CASSLSGTGSNEKLFF.

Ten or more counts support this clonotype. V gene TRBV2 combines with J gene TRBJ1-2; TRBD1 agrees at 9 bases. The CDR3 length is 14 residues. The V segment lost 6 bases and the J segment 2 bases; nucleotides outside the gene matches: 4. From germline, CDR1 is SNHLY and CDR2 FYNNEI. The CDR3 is CASRPGQGNYGYTF. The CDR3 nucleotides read TGTGCCAGCAGGCCCGGACAGGGGAACTATGGCTACACCTTC. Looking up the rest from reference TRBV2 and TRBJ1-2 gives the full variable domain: EPEVTQTPSHQVTQMGQEVILRCVPISNHLYFYWYRQILGQKVEFLVSFYNNEISEKSEIFDDQFSVERPDGSNFTLKIRSTKLEDSAMYFCASRPGQGNYGYTFGSGTRLTVV.

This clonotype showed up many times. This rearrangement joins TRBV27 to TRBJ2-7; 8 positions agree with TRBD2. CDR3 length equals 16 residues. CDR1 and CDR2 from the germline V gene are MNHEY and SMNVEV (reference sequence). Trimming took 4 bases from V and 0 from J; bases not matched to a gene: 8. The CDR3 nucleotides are TGTGCCAGCAGTTCTCCGGCTAGCGGGCTCTCCTACGAGCAGTACTTC. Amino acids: CASSSPASGLSYEQYF.

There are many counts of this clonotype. The CDR3 DNA reads TGTGCCAGCAGTCCGGGACTAGCGGGAAAGCAGTTCTTC. Amino acids: CASSPGLAGKQFF. J is TRBJ2-1 and V is TRBV2, with 13 bases identical to TRBD2. The CDR3 consists of 13 residues. The germline gives CDR1 SNHLY, CDR2 FYNNEI. V shed 5 bases, J shed 11 bases, and the junction held 3 bases outside the gene matches.

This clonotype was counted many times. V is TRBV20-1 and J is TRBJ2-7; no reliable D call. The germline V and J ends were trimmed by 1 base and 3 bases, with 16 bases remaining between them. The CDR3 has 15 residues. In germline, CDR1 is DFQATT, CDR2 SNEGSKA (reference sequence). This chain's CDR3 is CSARADGSDIYEQYF. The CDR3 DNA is TGCAGTGCTAGAGCTGACGGCTCGGATATCTACGAGCAGTACTTC.

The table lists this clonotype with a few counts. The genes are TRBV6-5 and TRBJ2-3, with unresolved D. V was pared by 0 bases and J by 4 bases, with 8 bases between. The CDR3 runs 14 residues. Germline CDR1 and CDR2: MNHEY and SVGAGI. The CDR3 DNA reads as TGTGCCAGCAGTTACTCGAATCTTCCAGATACGCAGTATTTT. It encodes CASSYSNLPDTQYF.

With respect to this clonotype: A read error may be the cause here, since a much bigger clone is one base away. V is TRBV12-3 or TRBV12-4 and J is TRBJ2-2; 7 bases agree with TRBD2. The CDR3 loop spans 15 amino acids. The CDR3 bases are TGTGCCAGCAGCCCCGGGGTAGCGGGCACCAGGGAGCTGTTTTTT. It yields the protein CASSPGVAGTRELFF.

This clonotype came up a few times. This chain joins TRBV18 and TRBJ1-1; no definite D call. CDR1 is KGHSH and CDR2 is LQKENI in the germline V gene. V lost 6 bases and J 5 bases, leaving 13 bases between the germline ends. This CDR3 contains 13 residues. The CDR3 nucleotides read TGTGCCAGCTCGGGCATCGAGGGTACTGAAGCTTTCTTT. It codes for CASSGIEGTEAFF.

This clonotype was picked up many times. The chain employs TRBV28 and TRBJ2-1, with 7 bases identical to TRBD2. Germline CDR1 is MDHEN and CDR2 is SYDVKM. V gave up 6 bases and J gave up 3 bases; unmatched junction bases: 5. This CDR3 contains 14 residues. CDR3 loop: CASSASGLYNEQFF. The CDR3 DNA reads TGTGCCAGCAGCGCTAGCGGCCTCTACAATGAGCAGTTCTTC.

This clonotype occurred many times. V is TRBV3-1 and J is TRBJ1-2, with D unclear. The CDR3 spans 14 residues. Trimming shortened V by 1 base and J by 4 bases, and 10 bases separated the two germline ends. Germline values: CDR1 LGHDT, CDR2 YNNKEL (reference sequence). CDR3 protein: CASSQGASAYGYTF. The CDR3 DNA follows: TGTGCCAGCAGCCAAGGGGCTTCCGCCTATGGCTACACCTTC.

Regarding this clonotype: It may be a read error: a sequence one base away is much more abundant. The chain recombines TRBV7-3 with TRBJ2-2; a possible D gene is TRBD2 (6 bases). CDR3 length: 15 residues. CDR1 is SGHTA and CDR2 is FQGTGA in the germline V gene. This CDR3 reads CASSLGTPYTRELFF. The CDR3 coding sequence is TGTGCCAGCAGCTTAGGGACTCCCTACACCAGGGAGCTGTTTTTT.

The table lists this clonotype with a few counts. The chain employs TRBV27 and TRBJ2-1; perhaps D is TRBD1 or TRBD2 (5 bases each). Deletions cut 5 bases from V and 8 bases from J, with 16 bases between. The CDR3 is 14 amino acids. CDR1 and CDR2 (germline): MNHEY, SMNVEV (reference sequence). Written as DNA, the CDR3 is TGTGCCAGCAGTAGGGACCGACTGTACGATGAGCAGTTCTTC. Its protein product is CASSRDRLYDEQFF.

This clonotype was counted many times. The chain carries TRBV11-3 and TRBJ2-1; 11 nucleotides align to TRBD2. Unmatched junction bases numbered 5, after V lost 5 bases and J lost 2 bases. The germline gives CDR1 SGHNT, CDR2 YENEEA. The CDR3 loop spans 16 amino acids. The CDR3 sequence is CASSPLAGGTYNEQFF. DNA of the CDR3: TGTGCCAGCAGCCCTTTAGCGGGAGGGACCTACAATGAGCAGTTCTTC.

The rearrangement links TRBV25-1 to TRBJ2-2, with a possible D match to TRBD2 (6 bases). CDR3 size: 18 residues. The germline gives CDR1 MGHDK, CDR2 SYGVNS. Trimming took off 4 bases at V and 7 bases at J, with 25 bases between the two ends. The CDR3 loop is CASSAPLTSSPEDGELFF. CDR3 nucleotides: TGTGCCAGCAGTGCCCCGCTAACTAGCTCCCCTGAGGACGGGGAGCTGTTTTTT. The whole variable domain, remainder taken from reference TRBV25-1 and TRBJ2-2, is EADIYQTPRYLVIGTGKKITLECSQTMGHDKMYWYQQDPGMELHLIHYSYGVNSTEKGDLSSESTVSRIRTEHFPLTLESARPSHTSQYLCASSAPLTSSPEDGELFFGEGSRLTVL.

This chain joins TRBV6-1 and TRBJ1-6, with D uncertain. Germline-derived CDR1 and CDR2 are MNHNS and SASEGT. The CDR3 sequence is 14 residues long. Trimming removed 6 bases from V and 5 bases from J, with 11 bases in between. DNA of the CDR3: TGTGCCAGCAGCAAGACCGAGAATAATTCACCCCTCCACTTT. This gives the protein CASSKTENNSPLHF.

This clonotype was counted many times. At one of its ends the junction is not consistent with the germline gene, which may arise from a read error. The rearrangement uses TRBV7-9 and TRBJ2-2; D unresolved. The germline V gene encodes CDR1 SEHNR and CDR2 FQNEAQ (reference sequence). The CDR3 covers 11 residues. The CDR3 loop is CASTSTWELFF. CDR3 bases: TGTGCCAGCACCTCCACCTGGGAGCTGTTTTTT.

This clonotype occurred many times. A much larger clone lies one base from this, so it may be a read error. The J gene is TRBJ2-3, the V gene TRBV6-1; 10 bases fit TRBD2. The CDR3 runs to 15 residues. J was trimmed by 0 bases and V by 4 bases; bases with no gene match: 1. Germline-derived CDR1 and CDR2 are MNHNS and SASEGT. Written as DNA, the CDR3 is TGTGCCAGCAGTGCACTAGCGGGGAGCACAGATACGCAGTATTTT. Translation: CASSALAGSTDTQYF.